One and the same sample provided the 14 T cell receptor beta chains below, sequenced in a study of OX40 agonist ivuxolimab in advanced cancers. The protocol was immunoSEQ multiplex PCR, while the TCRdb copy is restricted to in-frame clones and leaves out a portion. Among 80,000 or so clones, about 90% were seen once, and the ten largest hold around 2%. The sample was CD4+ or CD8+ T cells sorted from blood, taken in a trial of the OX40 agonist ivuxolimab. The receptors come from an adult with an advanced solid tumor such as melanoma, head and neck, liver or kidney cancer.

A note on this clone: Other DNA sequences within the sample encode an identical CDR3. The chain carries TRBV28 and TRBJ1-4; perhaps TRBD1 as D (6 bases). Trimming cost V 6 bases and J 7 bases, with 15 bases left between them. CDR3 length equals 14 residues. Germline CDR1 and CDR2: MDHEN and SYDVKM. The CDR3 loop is CASSPGDRGEKLFF. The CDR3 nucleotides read TGTGCCAGCAGCCCAGGGGATCGGGGTGAAAAACTGTTTTTT.

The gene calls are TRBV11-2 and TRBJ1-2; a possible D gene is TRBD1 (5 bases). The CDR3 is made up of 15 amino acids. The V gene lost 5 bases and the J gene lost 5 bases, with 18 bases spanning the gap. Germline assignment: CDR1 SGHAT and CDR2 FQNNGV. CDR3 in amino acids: CASSQAQGVGYGYTF. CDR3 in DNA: TGTGCCAGCAGCCAGGCCCAGGGTGTGGGATATGGCTACACCTTC.

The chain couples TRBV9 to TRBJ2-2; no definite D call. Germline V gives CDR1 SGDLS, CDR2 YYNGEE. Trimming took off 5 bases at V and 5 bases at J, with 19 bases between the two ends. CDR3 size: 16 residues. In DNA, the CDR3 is TGTGCCAGCAGAGTTGGTGCTTCAGAAGAGACCGGGGAGCTGTTTTTT. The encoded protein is CASRVGASEETGELFF.

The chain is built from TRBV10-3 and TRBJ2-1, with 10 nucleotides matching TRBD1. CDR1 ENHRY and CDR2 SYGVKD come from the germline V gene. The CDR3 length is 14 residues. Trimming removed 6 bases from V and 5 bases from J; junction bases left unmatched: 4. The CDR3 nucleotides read TGTGCCATCAGGCCGGGACAGGGGAACAATGAGCAGTTCTTC. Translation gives CAIRPGQGNNEQFF.

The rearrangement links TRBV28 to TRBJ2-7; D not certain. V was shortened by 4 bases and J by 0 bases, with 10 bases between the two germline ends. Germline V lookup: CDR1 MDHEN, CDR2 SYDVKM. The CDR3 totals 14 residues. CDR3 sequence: CASSSPGRSYEQYF. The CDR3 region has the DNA TGTGCCAGCAGTTCACCGGGCCGCTCCTACGAGCAGTACTTC.

This chain's CDR3 is CASSLAPGEVNEQYF. As DNA, the CDR3 is TGTGCCAGCAGCTTGGCCCCGGGAGAAGTGAACGAGCAGTACTTC. The chain recombines TRBV5-4 with TRBJ2-5, with a tentative D call TRBD2 (6 bases). The DNA end is more similar to TRBJ2-7, so the J call may be wrong. The CDR3 spans 15 residues. Germline-derived CDR1 and CDR2 are SGHNT and YYREEE (reference sequence).

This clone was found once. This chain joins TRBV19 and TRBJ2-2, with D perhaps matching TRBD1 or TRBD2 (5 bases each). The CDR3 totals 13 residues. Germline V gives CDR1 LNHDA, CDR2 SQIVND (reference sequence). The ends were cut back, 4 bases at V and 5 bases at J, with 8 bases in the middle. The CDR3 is CASSTWGTGELFF. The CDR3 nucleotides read TGTGCCAGTAGTACTTGGGGGACCGGGGAGCTGTTTTTT.

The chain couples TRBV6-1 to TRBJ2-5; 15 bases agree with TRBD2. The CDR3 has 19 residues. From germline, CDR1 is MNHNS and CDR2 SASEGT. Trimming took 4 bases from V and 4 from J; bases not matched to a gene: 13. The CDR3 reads CASSGAVPGLAGGRETQYF. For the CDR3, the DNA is TGTGCCAGCAGTGGCGCTGTACCGGGACTAGCGGGGGGTAGAGAGACCCAGTACTTC.

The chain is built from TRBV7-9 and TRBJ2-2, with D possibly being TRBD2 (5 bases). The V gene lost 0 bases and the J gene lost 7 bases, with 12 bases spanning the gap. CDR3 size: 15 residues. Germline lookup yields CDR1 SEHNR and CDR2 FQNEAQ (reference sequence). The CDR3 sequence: CASSLADGRGGELFF. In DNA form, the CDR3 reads TGTGCCAGCAGCTTAGCGGACGGTCGGGGCGGGGAGCTGTTTTTT. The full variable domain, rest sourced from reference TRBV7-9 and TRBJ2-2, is DTGVSQNPRHKITKRGQNVTFRCDPISEHNRLYWYRQTLGQGPEFLTYFQNEAQLEKSRLLSDRFSAERPKGSFSTLEIQRTEQGDSAMYLCASSLADGRGGELFFGEGSRLTVL.

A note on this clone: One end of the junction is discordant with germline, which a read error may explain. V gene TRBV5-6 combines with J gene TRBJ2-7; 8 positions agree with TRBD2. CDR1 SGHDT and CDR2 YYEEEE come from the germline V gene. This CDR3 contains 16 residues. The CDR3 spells CASNLGSGALSYEQYF. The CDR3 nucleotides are TGTGCCAGCAACTTGGGTAGCGGGGCCTTATCCTACGAGCAGTACTTC. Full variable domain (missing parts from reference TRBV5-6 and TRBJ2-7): DAGVTQSPTHLIKTRGQQVTLRCSPKSGHDTVSWYQQALGQGPQFIFQYYEEEERQRGNFPDRFSGHQFPNYSSELNVNALLLGDSALYLCASNLGSGALSYEQYFGPGTRLTVT.

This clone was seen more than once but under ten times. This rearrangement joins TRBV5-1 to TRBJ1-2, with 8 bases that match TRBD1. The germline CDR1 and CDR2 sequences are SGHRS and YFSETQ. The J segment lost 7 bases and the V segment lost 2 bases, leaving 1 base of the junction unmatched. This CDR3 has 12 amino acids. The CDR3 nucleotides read TGCGCCAGCAGCTTCGACAGGGGTGGCTACACCTTC. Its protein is CASSFDRGGYTF.

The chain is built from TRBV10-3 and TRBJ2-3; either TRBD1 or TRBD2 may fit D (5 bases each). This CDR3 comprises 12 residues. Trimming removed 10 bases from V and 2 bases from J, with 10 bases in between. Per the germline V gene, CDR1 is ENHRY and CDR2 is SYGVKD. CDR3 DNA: TGTGCCACGGGACCTCTCACAGATACGCAGTATTTT. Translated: CATGPLTDTQYF.

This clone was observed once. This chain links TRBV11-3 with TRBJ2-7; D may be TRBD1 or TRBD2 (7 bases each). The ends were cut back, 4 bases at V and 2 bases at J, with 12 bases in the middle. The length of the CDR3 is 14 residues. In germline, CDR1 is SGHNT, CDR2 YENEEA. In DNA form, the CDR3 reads TGTGCCAGCAGCTCAGGGGGGGAACCCTACGAGCAGTACTTC. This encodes CASSSGGEPYEQYF.

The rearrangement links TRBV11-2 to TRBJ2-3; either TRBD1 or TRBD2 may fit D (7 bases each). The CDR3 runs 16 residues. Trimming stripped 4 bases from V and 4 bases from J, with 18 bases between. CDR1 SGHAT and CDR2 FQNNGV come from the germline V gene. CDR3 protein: CASSSRGGGEADTQYF. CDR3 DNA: TGTGCCAGCAGCTCCCGGGGAGGGGGCGAGGCAGATACGCAGTATTTT.